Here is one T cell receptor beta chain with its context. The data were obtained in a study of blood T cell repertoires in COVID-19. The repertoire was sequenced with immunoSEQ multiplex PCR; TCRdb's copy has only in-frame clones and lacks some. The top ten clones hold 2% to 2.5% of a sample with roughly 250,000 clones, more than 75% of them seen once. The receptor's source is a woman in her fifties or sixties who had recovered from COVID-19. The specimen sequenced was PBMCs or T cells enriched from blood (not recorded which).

The CDR3 reads CASSLRGSVDTQYF. DNA for the CDR3: TGTGCCAGCAGCTTACGGGGGAGTGTAGATACGCAGTATTTT. The chain couples TRBV7-9 to TRBJ2-3, with TRBD2 as a possible D gene (6 bases). The CDR3 contains 14 residues. Germline V lookup: CDR1 SEHNR, CDR2 FQNEAQ (reference sequence). Trimming took off 2 bases at V and 5 bases at J, with 11 bases between the two ends.